A single sample gave rise to the 25 T cell receptor beta chains below, sequenced in a study of Graves' ophthalmopathy and Graves' hyperthyroidism. As the template, RNA transcripts were used to amplify TCR beta CDR3 regions. Second-round multiplex PCR followed a first-round RT-PCR using HTBI primers. MiXCR was run by TCRdb on the multiplex PCR reads, yielding one entry per CDR3 protein. The sample includes 240,000 or so distinct CDR3 sequences, around 45% of them seen just once. The sequencing sample was made of peripheral blood. These receptors came from an adult man with Graves' ophthalmopathy.

This clonotype was counted a few times. The J gene is TRBJ2-5, the V gene TRBV12-3 or TRBV12-4, with unresolved D. Trimming cost V 6 bases and J 5 bases, with 19 bases left between them. The CDR3 totals 15 residues. The CDR3 DNA reads as TGTGCCAGCAGCCTACCCCGGACGCTGGACGAGACCCAGTACTTC. It yields the protein CASSLPRTLDETQYF.

This clonotype was seen a handful of times. The germline gene is not matched at one end of the junction; a read error may be the cause. The V gene is TRBV10-2, the J gene TRBJ2-6; perhaps TRBD1 as D (7 bases). Germline CDR1 reads WSHSY; CDR2 reads SAAADI. The CDR3 runs to 19 residues. This chain's CDR3 is CANSESNRGGPSGANVLTF. In DNA, the CDR3 is TGCGCCAACAGTGAGTCGAACAGGGGAGGCCCCTCTGGGGCCAACGTCCTGACTTTC.

This chain uses TRBV20-1 with TRBJ1-2; no reliable D call. The CDR3 runs 14 residues. Germline V gives CDR1 DFQATT, CDR2 SNEGSKA (reference sequence). Trimming left V 0 bases short and J 4 bases short, with 12 bases between. The CDR3: CSARDFTRGYGYTF. CDR3 bases: TGCAGTGCTAGAGATTTCACCCGCGGCTATGGCTACACCTTC.

J is TRBJ1-4 and V is TRBV4-1; tentative D call: TRBD1 (5 bases). Germline V gene sequence: CDR1 MGHRA, CDR2 YSYEKL. The CDR3 contains 13 residues. V dropped 4 bases and J dropped 7 bases, with 10 bases sitting between them. CDR3 sequence: CASSPTVGEKLFF. The CDR3 nucleotides read TGCGCCAGCAGCCCGACAGTGGGTGAAAAACTGTTTTTT.

This clonotype was observed a few times. This rearrangement joins TRBV29-1 to TRBJ2-5; D may correspond to TRBD1 or TRBD2 (5 bases each). The ends were cut back, 1 base at V and 1 base at J, with 7 bases in the middle. Germline CDR1 and CDR2: SQVTM and ANQGSEA. The CDR3 runs to 13 residues. DNA of the CDR3: TGCAGCGTTGAAGGGGGGACCCAAGAGACCCAGTACTTC. Translated, it gives CSVEGGTQETQYF.

This clonotype has just a few counts. The chain links TRBV7-9 to TRBJ1-2; D perhaps matches TRBD1 (5 bases). The CDR3 consists of 13 residues. The germline gives CDR1 SEHNR, CDR2 FQNEAQ (reference sequence). V lost 1 base to trimming and J lost 6 bases, with 9 bases between them. The CDR3 region is CASSLEGGDGYTF. The CDR3 DNA is TGTGCCAGCAGCTTAGAGGGAGGGGATGGCTACACCTTC.

The chain uses TRBV10-3 and TRBJ1-6; TRBD1 agrees at 8 bases. CDR1 and CDR2 (germline): ENHRY, SYGVKD. V shed 4 bases and J 10 bases; nucleotides not matched to a gene: 9. This CDR3 has 15 amino acids. CDR3: CAISGGDRSLSPLHF. CDR3 in DNA: TGTGCCATCAGTGGGGGGGACAGGTCATTATCACCCCTCCACTTT.

This clonotype was observed a single time. No conserved phenylalanine or tryptophan ends this CDR3, so it is likely a read error. The DNA is omitted, as the CDR3 cannot be located on it reliably, and the CDR3 follows TCRdb's listing. This CDR3 is CASSDMSY. The chain couples TRBV2 to TRBJ1-4. CDR1 is SNHLY and CDR2 is FYNNEI in the germline V gene. The CDR3 is 8 residues long, counting both termini.

This clonotype was counted only a few times. The rearrangement uses TRBV10-3 and TRBJ2-5; D possibly matches TRBD1 or TRBD2 (5 bases each). The CDR3 contains 13 residues. Germline V CDR1 and CDR2: ENHRY, SYGVKD. V lost 3 bases and J 8 bases, leaving 13 bases between the germline ends. The CDR3 DNA is TGTGCCATCAGTGATGGACCACGGGACACCCAGTACTTC. It yields the protein CAISDGPRDTQYF.

DNA for the CDR3: TGCAGTGCAAAGGGGCCGGGACGCACAGATACGCAGTATTTT. Its protein is CSAKGPGRTDTQYF. V usage is TRBV20-1 and J usage is TRBJ2-3; the D call may be TRBD1 or TRBD2 (5 bases each). In germline, CDR1 is DFQATT, CDR2 SNEGSKA (reference sequence). The CDR3 loop spans 14 amino acids. V was cut by 6 bases and J by 1 base, with 14 bases left in between.

This clonotype was counted once. The V gene is TRBV7-2, the J gene TRBJ1-4, with D unclear. The end of the DNA fits TRBJ2-3 better, so the J call may be wrong. The germline gives CDR1 SGHTA, CDR2 FQGNSA. The CDR3 is 12 residues long. DNA of the CDR3: TGTGCCAGCAGCTTAGTCCTGAGGACGCAGTATTTT. Its translation is CASSLVLRTQYF.

This clonotype has just a few counts. The V and J genes are TRBV29-1 and TRBJ2-7; D tentatively fits TRBD1 or TRBD2 (5 bases each). The CDR3 loop spans 16 amino acids. Between the trimmed V and J ends, which lost 7 bases and 1 base, there was a span of 23 bases. Germline V CDR1 and CDR2: SQVTM, ANQGSEA. The CDR3: CSARGDLRGGSYEQYF. The CDR3 DNA reads TGCAGCGCCCGAGGGGACCTTCGGGGCGGATCCTACGAGCAGTACTTC.

The chain uses TRBV7-9 and TRBJ2-7; tentatively, D is TRBD1 (6 bases). CDR1 SEHNR and CDR2 FQNEAQ come from the germline V gene (reference sequence). CDR3 length: 15 residues. Trimming took 4 bases from V and 3 from J, leaving 16 bases between them. This chain's CDR3 is CASSSPRDTLYEQYF. The CDR3, as DNA: TGTGCCAGCAGCTCCCCCCGGGACACCCTCTACGAGCAGTACTTC.

The chain joins TRBV2 to TRBJ2-6; TRBD1 agrees at 11 bases. CDR3 length: 17 residues. Trimming removed 7 bases from V and 4 bases from J; junction bases left unmatched: 9. Germline CDR1 and CDR2: SNHLY and FYNNEI. The CDR3, as DNA: TGTGCCAGCATCCGGGACAGGGGGACCGGGGGGGCCAACGTCCTGACTTTC. Translating it yields CASIRDRGTGGANVLTF.

The chain recombines TRBV29-1 with TRBJ2-3; 12 bases map to TRBD1. The length of the CDR3 is 12 residues. Germline loops: CDR1 SQVTM, CDR2 ANQGSEA. CDR3 region: CGTGGLTDTQYF. The CDR3 nucleotides read TGCGGGACAGGGGGCCTCACAGATACGCAGTATTTT.

This clonotype has only a few counts. The gene calls are TRBV24-1 and TRBJ2-7; tentatively, D is TRBD1 (6 bases). The CDR3 length is 17 residues. The V gene's germline CDR1 is KGHDR and CDR2 SFDVKD. Deletions cut 4 bases from V and 5 bases from J, with 23 bases between. The CDR3 is CATSDLSGRGDIDEQYF. The CDR3 DNA follows: TGTGCCACCAGTGACCTGTCGGGCAGGGGTGATATCGACGAGCAGTACTTC.

This clonotype was observed a few times. The CDR3 sequence: CASSQLNQPQHF. In DNA, the CDR3 is TGTGCCAGCAGCCAGCTCAATCAGCCCCAGCATTTT. This chain uses TRBV3-1 with TRBJ1-5; D is undetermined. This CDR3 spans 12 amino acids. Germline values: CDR1 LGHDT, CDR2 YNNKEL (reference sequence). V shed 3 bases and J shed 3 bases, with 3 bases lying between them.

The CDR3 reads CASLLAKSYEQYF. The CDR3 DNA follows: TGTGCCAGCTTACTAGCGAAATCCTACGAGCAGTACTTC. This chain uses TRBV7-9 with TRBJ2-7; 7 nucleotides match TRBD2. V gave up 8 bases and J gave up 1 base; unmatched junction bases: 5. This CDR3 has 13 residues. Per the germline V gene, CDR1 is SEHNR and CDR2 is FQNEAQ (reference sequence).

The chain recombines TRBV2 with TRBJ2-7; a possible D gene is TRBD2 (5 bases). CDR3 size: 16 residues. Germline V CDR1 and CDR2: SNHLY, FYNNEI. The V end was cut by 3 bases, the J end by 2 bases, with 17 bases between. CDR3: CASSDGQRLLPYEQYF. The CDR3 DNA reads TGTGCCAGCAGTGATGGGCAGCGGCTGCTCCCCTACGAGCAGTACTTC.

This chain connects TRBV11-2 to TRBJ2-2, with D possibly being TRBD2 (6 bases). In germline, CDR1 is SGHAT, CDR2 FQNNGV. Trimming shortened V by 5 bases and J by 0 bases, and 16 bases separated the two germline ends. The CDR3 runs 17 residues. Here the CDR3 DNA reads TGTGCCAGCAGCCCCCGGTTAGCGGTGACGAACACCGGGGAGCTGTTTTTT. As protein: CASSPRLAVTNTGELFF.

The rearrangement uses TRBV7-9 and TRBJ1-6; D is possibly TRBD1 (6 bases). The CDR3 totals 16 residues. V lost 5 bases, J lost 5 bases, and 16 bases lay in between. Germline values: CDR1 SEHNR, CDR2 FQNEAQ (reference sequence). The CDR3 loop reads CASSPILRGNNSPLHF. DNA for the CDR3: TGTGCCAGCAGCCCCATTCTAAGGGGGAATAATTCACCCCTCCACTTT. The full variable domain, rest sourced from reference TRBV7-9 and TRBJ1-6, is DTGVSQNPRHKITKRGQNVTFRCDPISEHNRLYWYRQTLGQGPEFLTYFQNEAQLEKSRLLSDRFSAERPKGSFSTLEIQRTEQGDSAMYLCASSPILRGNNSPLHFGNGTRLTVT.

Ten or more counts support this clonotype. The chain combines TRBV20-1 with TRBJ1-2, with D tentatively TRBD1 (5 bases). In germline, CDR1 is DFQATT, CDR2 SNEGSKA (reference sequence). The CDR3 is 11 amino acids. V lost 3 bases and J 8 bases, leaving 10 bases between the germline ends. CDR3 nucleotide sequence: TGCAGTGCTAGTGTCGGGGACGGCTACACCTTC. It yields the protein CSASVGDGYTF.

The rearrangement joins TRBV11-1 to TRBJ1-1, with D possibly TRBD1 on 5 matching bases. The CDR3 is made up of 14 amino acids. The ends were cut back, 4 bases at V and 0 bases at J, with 9 bases in the middle. Germline V gene sequence: CDR1 SGHAT, CDR2 FQDESV (reference sequence). The CDR3: CASSSPDMNTEAFF. The CDR3 DNA reads TGTGCCAGCAGCTCCCCGGACATGAACACTGAAGCTTTCTTT.

The chain has TRBV27 and TRBJ1-5; 10 bases align to TRBD1. Looked up from germline, CDR1 is MNHEY and CDR2 is SMNVEV (reference sequence). This CDR3 region has 14 residues. After removal of 7 bases from V and 6 bases from J, the junction contained 6 bases not matched to a gene. CDR3 coding DNA: TGTGCCAGCAAAACGACAGGGGGCGGTCAGCCCCAGCATTTT. This gives the protein CASKTTGGGQPQHF.

This clonotype was counted once. This chain links TRBV6-5 with TRBJ1-5; D is uncertain. Trimming stripped 6 bases from V and 0 bases from J, with 6 bases between. The germline CDR1 and CDR2 sequences are MNHEY and SVGAGI. The CDR3 loop spans 13 amino acids. The CDR3: CASRGPSNQPQHF. In nucleotides, the CDR3 is TGTGCCAGCAGGGGTCCTAGCAATCAGCCCCAGCATTTT.